These 28 T cell receptor beta chains originate from one sample sequenced in a study of beta chain features in type 1 diabetes. Sequencing targeted expressed TCRB transcripts, as all isolated RNA had been reverse transcribed. Produced via immunoSEQ multiplex PCR; TCRdb's table is partial and in-frame only. Of over 120,000 clones listed, 10% were seen once; the top ten hold 1.3%. The sequenced sample was naive CD4+ T cells from blood. These receptors were collected from a man younger than 35 in good health.

The gene calls are TRBV7-2 and TRBJ2-3, with TRBD2 matching 16 bases. Per the germline V gene, CDR1 is SGHTA and CDR2 is FQGNSA. V shed 5 bases and J 0 bases; nucleotides not matched to a gene: 5. This CDR3 spans 18 amino acids. The CDR3: CASSIPGLAGGSTDTQYF. DNA of the CDR3: TGTGCCAGCAGCATACCGGGACTAGCGGGGGGGAGCACAGATACGCAGTATTTT.

This clone was found a few times. The J gene is TRBJ2-1, the V gene TRBV14, with a possible D match to TRBD1 (5 bases). This CDR3 region has 16 residues. Germline loops: CDR1 SGHDN, CDR2 FVKESK. Trimming took off 5 bases at V and 4 bases at J, with 18 bases between the two ends. CDR3 in DNA: TGTGCCAGCAGCTCCGAGACTGACAGAGAATACAATGAGCAGTTCTTC. Amino acids: CASSSETDREYNEQFF.

The chain employs TRBV30 and TRBJ1-3; the D gene is possibly TRBD1 (6 bases). Between the trimmed V and J ends, which lost 4 bases and 1 base, there was a span of 8 bases. Germline loops: CDR1 GTSNPN, CDR2 SVGIG (reference sequence). CDR3 size: 13 residues. The CDR3 DNA sequence: TGTGCCTGGAACAGGGAATCTGGAAACACCATATATTTT. Translation gives CAWNRESGNTIYF.

This chain uses TRBV7-2 with TRBJ2-3, with a tentative D call TRBD1 (6 bases). Germline values: CDR1 SGHTA, CDR2 FQGNSA. Deletions cut 5 bases from V and 2 bases from J, with 11 bases between. The CDR3 length is 14 residues. For the CDR3, the DNA is TGTGCCAGCAGCCTCGGGACACCCACAGATACGCAGTATTTT. As protein: CASSLGTPTDTQYF.

Written as DNA, the CDR3 is TGTGCCAGCAGTGAGGGGCGCCAGCCCCAGCATTTT. Residues: CASSEGRQPQHF. This chain links TRBV25-1 with TRBJ1-5, with D possibly being TRBD1 (5 bases). Looked up from germline, CDR1 is MGHDK and CDR2 is SYGVNS. The CDR3 runs 12 residues. V lost 3 bases and J 7 bases, leaving 7 bases between the germline ends.

This sequence joins TRBV7-8 and TRBJ1-5; no firm D call. Germline lookup yields CDR1 SGHVS and CDR2 FQNEAQ. This CDR3 contains 13 residues. Trimming shortened V by 5 bases and J by 0 bases, and 5 bases separated the two germline ends. CDR3 amino acids: CASSLNSNQPQHF. In nucleotides, the CDR3 is TGTGCCAGCAGCCTTAATAGCAATCAGCCCCAGCATTTT.

The chain carries TRBV12-5 and TRBJ2-1; the D gene is possibly TRBD2 (6 bases). V lost 5 bases and J 7 bases, leaving 12 bases between the germline ends. The CDR3 consists of 13 residues. Germline values: CDR1 LGHNT, CDR2 FRNRAP. The CDR3 here is CASGGSGRNEQFF. In DNA form, the CDR3 reads TGTGCTAGTGGTGGAAGTGGGAGGAATGAGCAGTTCTTC. Supplemented by reference TRBV12-5 and TRBJ2-1, the full variable domain reads DARVTQTPRHKVTEMGQEVTMRCQPILGHNTVFWYRQTMMQGLELLAYFRNRAPLDDSGMPKDRFSAEMPDATLATLKIQPSEPRDSAVYFCASGGSGRNEQFFGPGTRLTVL.

This chain links TRBV18 with TRBJ1-5; D remains ambiguous. Germline CDR1 is KGHSH and CDR2 is LQKENI. This CDR3 contains 14 residues. Deletions cut 5 bases from V and 6 bases from J, with 14 bases between. The CDR3 region is CASSSVAAGQPQHF. CDR3 DNA: TGTGCCAGCTCATCCGTGGCGGCGGGTCAGCCCCAGCATTTT.

This sequence joins TRBV6-1 and TRBJ1-2; TRBD1 aligns across 8 bases. Trimming removed 3 bases from V and 4 bases from J; junction bases left unmatched: 4. Per the germline V gene, CDR1 is MNHNS and CDR2 is SASEGT. This CDR3 has 14 amino acids. CDR3 amino acids: CASSESGGSYGYTF. The CDR3 DNA follows: TGTGCCAGCAGTGAGTCAGGGGGCAGCTATGGCTACACCTTC.

Ten or more counts support this clone. This chain uses TRBV15 with TRBJ1-1; D perhaps matches TRBD1 (6 bases). Trimming shortened V by 4 bases and J by 8 bases, and 17 bases separated the two germline ends. Looked up from germline, CDR1 is LNHNV and CDR2 is YYDKDF (reference sequence). The CDR3 extends over 14 amino acids. CDR3 amino acids: CATSTSGGQPEAFF. The CDR3 coding sequence is TGTGCCACCAGCACGAGCGGGGGACAACCCGAAGCTTTCTTT. Full variable domain (rest looked up from reference TRBV15 and TRBJ1-1): DAMVIQNPRYQVTQFGKPVTLSCSQTLNHNVMYWYQQKSSQAPKLLFHYYDKDFNNEADTPDNFQSRRPNTSFCFLDIRSPGLGDTAMYLCATSTSGGQPEAFFGQGTRLTVV.

This clone has at least ten counts. The chain is built from TRBV28 and TRBJ2-2, with 7 bases aligning to TRBD1. The CDR3 covers 16 residues. Germline V gene sequence: CDR1 MDHEN, CDR2 SYDVKM. V trimming: 6 bases; J trimming: 1 base; junction bases outside the gene matches: 8. CDR3 sequence: CASSPTGTVNTGELFF. CDR3 nucleotide sequence: TGTGCCAGCAGCCCTACCGGGACAGTGAACACCGGGGAGCTGTTTTTT.

In this sample, this clone turned up many times. The rearrangement uses TRBV18 and TRBJ2-6; 10 nucleotides match TRBD1. CDR1 and CDR2 (germline): KGHSH, LQKENI. CDR3 length: 16 amino acids. Trimming removed 6 bases from V and 2 bases from J; junction bases left unmatched: 4. The CDR3 bases are TGTGCCAGCTCTACCGGGACAGGGGCTGGGGCCAACGTCCTGACTTTC. The encoded protein is CASSTGTGAGANVLTF.

J is TRBJ1-5 and V is TRBV28; D possibly corresponds to TRBD1 (6 bases). The CDR3 extends over 14 amino acids. Trimming stripped 3 bases from V and 3 bases from J, with 9 bases between. Germline V gives CDR1 MDHEN, CDR2 SYDVKM. The CDR3 bases are TGTGCCAGCAGTTTCGACAGGAACAATCAGCCCCAGCATTTT. This translates into CASSFDRNNQPQHF.

The rearrangement joins TRBV6-1 to TRBJ2-3; possibly TRBD1 for D (6 bases). From germline, CDR1 is MNHNS and CDR2 SASEGT. V dropped 10 bases and J dropped 1 base, with 9 bases sitting between them. This CDR3 is 12 amino acids long. The CDR3 coding sequence is TGTGCCACCAAGGGGGGCACAGATACGCAGTATTTT. Translating it yields CATKGGTDTQYF.

This chain links TRBV30 with TRBJ2-3, with a possible D match to TRBD2 (6 bases). The CDR3 has 13 residues. V was clipped by 1 base and J by 1 base, with 6 bases between them. CDR1 and CDR2 (germline): GTSNPN, SVGIG (reference sequence). CDR3 coding DNA: TGTGCCTGGAGTGCGGGGGGCACAGATACGCAGTATTTT. As protein: CAWSAGGTDTQYF.

The chain has TRBV7-9 and TRBJ2-1; the D gene is possibly TRBD2 (7 bases). The germline gives CDR1 SEHNR, CDR2 FQNEAQ (reference sequence). The CDR3 is 15 amino acids. Trimming cost V 5 bases and J 2 bases, with 13 bases left between them. Here the CDR3 DNA reads TGTGCCAGCAGCCAGAAGGGGGGGGCCTACAATGAGCAGTTCTTC. It encodes CASSQKGGAYNEQFF.

The chain carries TRBV18 and TRBJ2-5; possibly TRBD1 for D (6 bases). Per germline, CDR1 KGHSH and CDR2 LQKENI. The V end was cut by 0 bases, the J end by 5 bases, with 16 bases between. The CDR3 has 16 amino acids. The CDR3 nucleotides read TGTGCCAGCTCACCACCGCGGACAGACCCGGGCGAGACCCAGTACTTC. It encodes CASSPPRTDPGETQYF.

This chain connects TRBV7-2 to TRBJ1-1; perhaps TRBD1 as D (6 bases). Germline V gene data show CDR1 as SGHTA and CDR2 as FQGNSA. The CDR3 sequence is 13 residues long. V was trimmed by 1 base and J by 11 bases, leaving 14 bases between them. The CDR3 nucleotides read TGTGCCAGCAGCTTAGGGGGGGGCCTTTTGGCTTTCTTT. Its translation is CASSLGGGLLAFF. Full variable domain (missing parts from reference TRBV7-2 and TRBJ1-1): GAGVSQSPSNKVTEKGKDVELRCDPISGHTALYWYRQSLGQGLEFLIYFQGNSAPDKSGLPSDRFSAERTGGSVSTLTIQRTQQEDSAVYLCASSLGGGLLAFFGQGTRLTVV.

V gene TRBV7-2 combines with J gene TRBJ2-2; TRBD2 might be the D (6 bases). V lost 2 bases to trimming and J lost 1 base, with 8 bases between them. This CDR3 is 15 amino acids long. Germline-derived CDR1 and CDR2 are SGHTA and FQGNSA. The CDR3 nucleotides are TGTGCCAGCAGCTTACAGGGAGGGAACACCGGGGAGCTGTTTTTT. Its translation is CASSLQGGNTGELFF. Full variable domain (remainder filled in from reference TRBV7-2 and TRBJ2-2): GAGVSQSPSNKVTEKGKDVELRCDPISGHTALYWYRQSLGQGLEFLIYFQGNSAPDKSGLPSDRFSAERTGGSVSTLTIQRTQQEDSAVYLCASSLQGGNTGELFFGEGSRLTVL.

The chain employs TRBV4-3 and TRBJ2-3; D remains ambiguous. The ends were cut back, 4 bases at V and 3 bases at J, with 14 bases in the middle. From germline, CDR1 is LGHNA and CDR2 YSLEER. This CDR3 region has 15 residues. The CDR3 DNA reads as TGCGCCAGCAGCCCGCCTCCTCCCGGGACAGATACGCAGTATTTT. It encodes CASSPPPPGTDTQYF.

This clone showed up just a few times. The chain couples TRBV10-3 to TRBJ1-5; D is unclear. V was trimmed by 8 bases and J by 0 bases, leaving 11 bases between them. CDR3 size: 14 residues. Germline V lookup: CDR1 ENHRY, CDR2 SYGVKD. CDR3 DNA: TGTGCCATCGGAGCGTCAAATAGCAATCAGCCCCAGCATTTT. It translates to CAIGASNSNQPQHF.

In this sample, this clone turned up a few times. The genes are TRBV7-2 and TRBJ2-7; 11 bases map to TRBD2. With V trimmed by 6 bases and J by 5 bases, 6 bases remained unmatched. Germline-derived CDR1 and CDR2 are SGHTA and FQGNSA. The CDR3 has 14 residues. CDR3 nucleotide sequence: TGTGCCAGCAGACCCGGGACTAGCGGCGACGAGCAGTACTTC. Its protein product is CASRPGTSGDEQYF.

The rearrangement joins TRBV10-3 to TRBJ2-3, with TRBD1 identical over 9 bases. The V gene's germline CDR1 is ENHRY and CDR2 SYGVKD. The ends lost 10 bases at V and 0 bases at J; junction bases unmatched: 5. The CDR3 has 14 amino acids. CDR3 protein: CATRTGVSTDTQYF. The CDR3 region has the DNA TGTGCCACTCGGACAGGGGTAAGCACAGATACGCAGTATTTT.

This clone is a singleton in its sample. The J gene is TRBJ2-5, the V gene TRBV7-2; weak D call: TRBD1 (6 bases). CDR3 length: 15 residues. Trimming took off 5 bases at V and 2 bases at J, with 15 bases between the two ends. Germline loops: CDR1 SGHTA, CDR2 FQGNSA. This chain's CDR3 is CASSPYQDRQETQYF. CDR3 coding DNA: TGTGCCAGCAGCCCCTATCAGGACAGACAAGAGACCCAGTACTTC. Full variable domain (rest looked up from reference TRBV7-2 and TRBJ2-5): GAGVSQSPSNKVTEKGKDVELRCDPISGHTALYWYRQSLGQGLEFLIYFQGNSAPDKSGLPSDRFSAERTGGSVSTLTIQRTQQEDSAVYLCASSPYQDRQETQYFGPGTRLLVL.

This clone was detected a few times. The CDR3 reads CASTTGGAGQPQHF. CDR3 bases: TGTGCCAGTACTACCGGGGGGGCCGGTCAGCCCCAGCATTTT. The chain couples TRBV6-6 to TRBJ1-5; the D gene is possibly TRBD1 (6 bases). Germline assignment: CDR1 MNHNY and CDR2 SVGAGI (reference sequence). The CDR3 spans 14 residues. Trimming took 9 bases from V and 6 from J, leaving 18 bases between them.

In its sample, this clone was seen a few times. The chain uses TRBV7-2 and TRBJ2-7; D is uncertain. Trimming took 3 bases from V and 3 from J, leaving 9 bases between them. Per germline, CDR1 SGHTA and CDR2 FQGNSA. The CDR3 is 13 residues long. The CDR3 reads CASSFFTDYEQYF. The CDR3 DNA follows: TGTGCCAGCAGCTTCTTTACAGACTACGAGCAGTACTTC. The full variable domain, completed using reference TRBV7-2 and TRBJ2-7, is GAGVSQSPSNKVTEKGKDVELRCDPISGHTALYWYRQSLGQGLEFLIYFQGNSAPDKSGLPSDRFSAERTGGSVSTLTIQRTQQEDSAVYLCASSFFTDYEQYFGPGTRLTVT.

J is TRBJ2-7 and V is TRBV2; 7 bases match TRBD1. The germline V gene has CDR1 SNHLY and CDR2 FYNNEI. This CDR3 has 12 amino acids. The V segment lost 6 bases and the J segment 5 bases; nucleotides outside the gene matches: 4. The CDR3 DNA follows: TGTGCCAGCAGCGAGACAGGGAACGAGCAGTACTTC. As protein: CASSETGNEQYF.

The chain has TRBV2 and TRBJ2-1, with TRBD2 matching over 8 bases. Germline CDR1 reads SNHLY; CDR2 reads FYNNEI. The length of the CDR3 is 16 residues. J gave up 0 bases and V 7 bases, and 8 bases lay outside the gene matches. The CDR3 reads CASTQGRGGSYNEQFF. Written as DNA, the CDR3 is TGTGCCAGCACCCAAGGCCGGGGGGGCTCCTACAATGAGCAGTTCTTC.